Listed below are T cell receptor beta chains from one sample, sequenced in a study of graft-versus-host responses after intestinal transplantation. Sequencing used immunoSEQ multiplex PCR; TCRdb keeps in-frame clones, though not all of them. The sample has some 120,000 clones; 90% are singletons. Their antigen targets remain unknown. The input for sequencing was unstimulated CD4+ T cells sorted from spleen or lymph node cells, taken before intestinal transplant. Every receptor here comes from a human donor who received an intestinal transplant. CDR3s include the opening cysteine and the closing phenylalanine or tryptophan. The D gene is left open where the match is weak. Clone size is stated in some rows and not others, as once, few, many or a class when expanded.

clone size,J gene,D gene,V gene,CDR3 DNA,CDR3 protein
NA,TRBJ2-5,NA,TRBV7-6,TGTGCCAGCAGCTTACGACTAGTGGTGACCCAGTACTTC,CASSLRLVVTQYF
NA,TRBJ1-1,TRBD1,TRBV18,TGTGCCAGCTCACCTCTTGGGGACAGTAACACTGAAGCTTTCTTT,CASSPLGDSNTEAFF
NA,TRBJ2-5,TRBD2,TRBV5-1,TGCGCCAGCAGCTTGGCTAGCGGGTACCAAGAGACCCAGTACTTC,CASSLASGYQETQYF
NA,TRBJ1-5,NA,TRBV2,TGTGCCAGCACCGGTAGCAGCAATCAGCCCCAGCATTTT,CASTGSSNQPQHF
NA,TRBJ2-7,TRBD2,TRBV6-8,TGTGCCAGCAGTTACGCCCCGGGACTAGCGGGAGTATCGTACTTC,CASSYAPGLAGVSYF
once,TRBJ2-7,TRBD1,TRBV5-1,TGCGCCAGCAGCTTAGCCCGGGACAGGGGGAACGAGCAGTACTTC,CASSLARDRGNEQYF
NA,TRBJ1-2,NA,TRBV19,TGTGCCAGTAAGACAGAAAACTATGGCTACACCTTC,CASKTENYGYTF
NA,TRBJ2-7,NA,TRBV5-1,TGCGCCAGCAGCTTGGAGGGGGGAGGGGGTTTCTACGAGCAGTACTTC,CASSLEGGGGFYEQYF
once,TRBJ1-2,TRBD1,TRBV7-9,TGTGCCAGCAGCTTCCCCTCGACAGGGCGGGGAGCTAACTATGGCTACACCTTC,CASSFPSTGRGANYGYTF
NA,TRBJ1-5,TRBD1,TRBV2,TGTGCCAGCACCCGGGACAGGAGTTTTAATAGCAATCAGCCCCAGCATTTT,CASTRDRSFNSNQPQHF
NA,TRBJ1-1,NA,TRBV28,TGTGCCAGCAGTTTAGAGAACGGGGCTTTCTTT,CASSLENGAFF
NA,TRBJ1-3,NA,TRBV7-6,TGTGCCAGCAGCTCCGGGACAAATAATCTCTCTGGAAACACCATATATTTT,CASSSGTNNLSGNTIYF
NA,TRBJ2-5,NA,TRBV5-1,TGCGCCAGCAGCTTGGCCCCGGGGGGCCAGACCCAGTACTTC,CASSLAPGGQTQYF